This section outlines one T cell receptor (beta chain) sequence together with its context. TCRdb keeps only in-frame clones here, not all; method: immunoSEQ multiplex PCR. The sample has around 140,000 clones, around 87% seen once. The data were obtained in a study of blood T cell repertoires in COVID-19. This CDR3 is 15 amino acids long. V lost 3 bases and J lost 4, with 16 bases in between. From germline, CDR1 is MGHRA and CDR2 YSYEKL. Sample: peripheral blood. The source of this sequence is a man aged 45 to 65 with active COVID-19. This chain connects TRBV4-1 to TRBJ2-7; weak D call: TRBD2 (6 bases). The CDR3 loop is CASSQAIGGRYEQYF. Written as DNA, the CDR3 is TGCGCCAGCAGCCAGGCGATTGGGGGGAGGTACGAGCAGTACTTC.